The sample holds a few counts of the clone carrying this T cell receptor (beta chain). The target antigen is unknown. PCR primers comprised 60 Vbeta and 13 Jbeta primers. Libraries were prepared by immunoSEQ multiplex PCR; TCRdb keeps only in-frame clonotypes and omits some of them. Of approximately 150,000 clones in the sample, around 78% were seen once. This sample is part of a study of cytomegalovirus exposure and HLA in healthy donors. Notes on the study in general: When presence/absence was analysed, sequencing depth was taken to be roughly uniform across donors. Common viral pathogens seemed, in a later analysis, to connect with several of the most significant clusters.

V lost 6 bases and J 2 bases, leaving 14 bases between the germline ends. The CDR3 extends over 14 amino acids. Germline V gives CDR1 MNHEY, CDR2 SVGAGI. This TCR derives from a woman aged 18-29 years in good health and CMV-seronegative. The sequencing sample was made of PBMCs. The J gene is TRBJ2-7, the V gene TRBV6-5, with D possibly matching TRBD2 (6 bases). CDR3 protein: CASSRGGAPYEQYF. The CDR3 nucleotides are TGTGCCAGCAGCCGGGGCGGGGCCCCCTACGAGCAGTACTTC.